The following is a TCR beta chain sequence with its context. Its specificity is not known. The source of the sample is a study of stem cell transplantation in POMP-related autoinflammatory disease. Germline V gene data show CDR1 as MGHRA and CDR2 as YSYEKL. V lost 1 base and J 6 bases, leaving 16 bases between the germline ends. The CDR3 contains 16 residues. The assay was immunoSEQ multiplex PCR, and TCRdb's table has in-frame clones only and misses some. In the table there are roughly 8,900 clones, just over 85% of which are singletons. General study points: In PRAID patients, the number of distinct TRB V-J gene pairings was restricted. A trend toward lower repertoire diversity and greater clonality appeared in every analyzed T-cell subset of PRAID patients.

The specimen comprised CD8+ T cells from PBMCs, sampled after stem cell transplantation. The rearrangement joins TRBV4-1 to TRBJ1-5; tentatively, D is TRBD1 (5 bases). The source is a human patient with POMP-related autoinflammation and immune dysregulation (PRAID). Among the T cells, some may be from the graft donor. Here the CDR3 reads CASSQVSEGRGQPQHF. The CDR3 DNA reads TGCGCCAGCAGCCAAGTGAGCGAGGGGAGGGGTCAGCCCCAGCATTTT.